Each of the 26 T cell receptor beta chains below was sequenced from the same sample in a study of early T cells in non-severe SARS-CoV-2 infection. TCRdb re-called the 5' RACE reads with MiXCR, one entry per CDR3 protein. Of about 89,000 distinct CDR3 sequences detected, approximately 15% appear once; the ten largest clones hold 5.1%. The sequencing used whole blood, collected at baseline. The receptors derive from an adult who was a healthcare worker with PCR-confirmed SARS-CoV-2 infection or an uninfected control (not recorded which).

Only a few counts were recorded for this clonotype. The V and J genes are TRBV2 and TRBJ2-3, with 9 bases that match TRBD2. Germline V CDR1 and CDR2: SNHLY, FYNNEI. V trimming: 6 bases; J trimming: 2 bases; junction bases outside the gene matches: 6. CDR3 length equals 15 residues. CDR3 DNA sequence: TGTGCCAGCAGGGAGACTAGCGGCTACACAGATACGCAGTATTTT. It encodes CASRETSGYTDTQYF.

This clonotype turned up a few times. The rearrangement uses TRBV5-4 and TRBJ2-3, with TRBD2 identical over 11 bases. This CDR3 region has 16 residues. V lost 1 base and J lost 2; bases outside the gene matches: 3. Germline V lookup: CDR1 SGHNT, CDR2 YYREEE (reference sequence). CDR3 region: CASSLPGLAATDTQYF. The CDR3 bases are TGTGCCAGCAGCTTGCCGGGACTAGCGGCCACAGATACGCAGTATTTT.

This clonotype has a handful of counts. The chain carries TRBV27 and TRBJ2-1; TRBD2 agrees at 8 bases. Germline CDR1 MNHEY, CDR2 SMNVEV (reference sequence). The CDR3 spans 14 residues. Trimming took 6 bases from V and 7 from J; bases not matched to a gene: 8. This chain's CDR3 is CASRIGTRGNEQFF. The CDR3 DNA sequence: TGTGCCAGCAGAATAGGGACTAGAGGAAATGAGCAGTTCTTC.

The chain recombines TRBV6-5 with TRBJ2-7; 9 bases fit TRBD1. The CDR3 totals 14 residues. V lost 6 bases and J lost 7; bases outside the gene matches: 10. Germline CDR1 and CDR2: MNHEY and SVGAGI. CDR3 amino acids: CASRITGGAEEQYF. As DNA, the CDR3 is TGTGCCAGCAGAATCACAGGGGGCGCGGAGGAGCAGTACTTC.

The CDR3 loop reads CAASQGTEPYEQYF. The CDR3 DNA sequence: TGTGCCGCGTCGCAGGGGACAGAGCCCTACGAGCAGTACTTC. The rearrangement joins TRBV28 to TRBJ2-7; TRBD1 matches at 7 bases. Unmatched junction bases numbered 12, after V lost 11 bases and J lost 2 bases. The germline gives CDR1 MDHEN, CDR2 SYDVKM. The CDR3 is 14 amino acids.

The rearrangement uses TRBV7-9 and TRBJ2-7; 10 nucleotides agree with TRBD2. This CDR3 comprises 14 residues. In germline, CDR1 is SEHNR, CDR2 FQNEAQ (reference sequence). The J segment lost 4 bases and the V segment lost 5 bases, leaving 5 bases of the junction unmatched. This CDR3 is CASSRLAGIYEQYF. DNA of the CDR3: TGTGCCAGCAGCCGACTAGCGGGCATATACGAGCAGTACTTC.

V is TRBV9 and J is TRBJ1-6; no clear D gene. Trimming removed 3 bases from V and 7 bases from J, with 8 bases in between. The CDR3 loop spans 13 amino acids. The germline V gene encodes CDR1 SGDLS and CDR2 YYNGEE. This CDR3 reads CASSDGVNSPLHF. In DNA, the CDR3 is TGTGCCAGCAGCGACGGGGTGAATTCACCCCTCCACTTT.

The chain is built from TRBV7-2 and TRBJ2-2, with 7 bases fitting TRBD2. The CDR3 is 16 residues long. Per the germline V gene, CDR1 is SGHTA and CDR2 is FQGNSA. The trim removed 1 base at V and 3 bases at J, leaving 5 bases unmatched. This CDR3 is CASSLGRLAHTGELFF. Here the CDR3 DNA reads TGTGCCAGCAGCTTAGGGAGACTAGCCCACACCGGGGAGCTGTTTTTT. Combining the CDR3 with reference TRBV7-2 and TRBJ2-2 gives the whole variable domain GAGVSQSPSNKVTEKGKDVELRCDPISGHTALYWYRQSLGQGLEFLIYFQGNSAPDKSGLPSDRFSAERTGGSVSTLTIQRTQQEDSAVYLCASSLGRLAHTGELFFGEGSRLTVL.

This clonotype turned up a few times. The chain is built from TRBV28 and TRBJ2-7, with D possibly being TRBD2 (5 bases). The V end was cut by 7 bases, the J end by 3 bases, with 16 bases between. CDR1 is MDHEN and CDR2 is SYDVKM in the germline V gene. The CDR3 totals 14 residues. The CDR3 DNA is TGTGCCAGCAAGGGTGGGCTAGCTGGCTACGAGCAGTACTTC. This codes for CASKGGLAGYEQYF. Drawing the rest from reference TRBV28 and TRBJ2-7, the complete variable domain is DVKVTQSSRYLVKRTGEKVFLECVQDMDHENMFWYRQDPGLGLRLIYFSYDVKMKEKGDIPEGYSVSREKKERFSLILESASTNQTSMYLCASKGGLAGYEQYFGPGTRLTVT.

V gene TRBV28 combines with J gene TRBJ2-5, with TRBD2 matching over 11 bases. The CDR3 loop spans 16 amino acids. V was pared by 6 bases and J by 5 bases, with 11 bases of the junction left unmatched. Germline CDR1 and CDR2: MDHEN and SYDVKM. The CDR3: CASSFVLAGVGETQYF. CDR3 nucleotide sequence: TGTGCCAGCAGCTTTGTACTAGCGGGAGTAGGGGAGACCCAGTACTTC.

The chain combines TRBV20-1 with TRBJ2-3, with D perhaps being TRBD1 or TRBD2 (5 bases each). Trimming shortened V by 7 bases and J by 6 bases, and 17 bases separated the two germline ends. Germline V gene data show CDR1 as DFQATT and CDR2 as SNEGSKA (reference sequence). The length of the CDR3 is 13 residues. The CDR3 protein is CSVPGRIGDTQYF. DNA for the CDR3: TGCAGTGTCCCGGGGCGGATTGGGGATACGCAGTATTTT.

The CDR3 loop is CASSYGTGTSPYQQYF. In DNA form, the CDR3 reads TGTGCCAGCAGCTACGGTACCGGGACTAGTCCATATCAGCAGTACTTC. This chain joins TRBV28 and TRBJ2-7, with TRBD2 matching over 8 bases. Germline V lookup: CDR1 MDHEN, CDR2 SYDVKM. This CDR3 has 16 residues. Unmatched junction bases numbered 18, after V lost 6 bases and J lost 8 bases.

This clonotype was observed a few times. This chain connects TRBV21-1 to TRBJ2-4; TRBD2 is the table's D call and was not checked against the DNA. TRBV21-1 is noted as a pseudogene. This CDR3 spans 15 amino acids. This CDR3 reads CASSSLAGNENIQYF. The DNA for the CDR3 is TGTGCCAGCAGCTCCCTAGCGGGGAACGAAAACATTCAGTACTTC.

This clonotype has ten or more counts. This chain uses TRBV20-1 with TRBJ1-1; D gene ambiguous. V shed 5 bases and J shed 0 bases, with 19 bases lying between them. Germline values: CDR1 DFQATT, CDR2 SNEGSKA (reference sequence). The CDR3 has 16 residues. CDR3 in DNA: TGCAGTGCTCTTGGCCTTGGTGGAGGGATGAACACTGAAGCTTTCTTT. This codes for CSALGLGGGMNTEAFF.

This clonotype was detected a few times. The genes are TRBV7-8 and TRBJ2-1; D call uncertain. The ends were cut back, 0 bases at V and 6 bases at J, with 12 bases in the middle. CDR3 length: 15 amino acids. Germline V lookup: CDR1 SGHVS, CDR2 FQNEAQ. The DNA for the CDR3 is TGTGCCAGCAGCTTAGCGCAATATTTGGCCAATGAGCAGTTCTTC. Translating gives CASSLAQYLANEQFF.

The genes are TRBV28 and TRBJ2-5; D possibly matches TRBD1 or TRBD2 (5 bases each). CDR3 size: 11 residues. Germline CDR1 reads MDHEN; CDR2 reads SYDVKM. V was cut by 10 bases and J by 7 bases, with 13 bases left in between. CDR3 amino acids: CATGARGTQYF. As DNA, the CDR3 is TGTGCCACCGGGGCCCGCGGGACCCAGTACTTC.

The chain uses TRBV29-1 and TRBJ2-2, with D unresolved. The germline gives CDR1 SQVTM, CDR2 ANQGSEA. The CDR3 contains 15 residues. V dropped 0 bases and J dropped 4 bases, with 12 bases sitting between them. CDR3 nucleotides: TGCAGCGTTGAAGATGTTCTAGGTACCACCGGGGAGCTGTTTTTT. It translates to CSVEDVLGTTGELFF.

The V call is TRBV30, the J call TRBJ2-7; D might be TRBD2 (5 bases). Trimming left V 1 base short and J 6 bases short, with 7 bases between. The CDR3 runs 11 residues. Germline loops: CDR1 GTSNPN, CDR2 SVGIG (reference sequence). DNA of the CDR3: TGTGCCTGGAGTGGAGCGGTCGAGCAGTACTTC. This gives the protein CAWSGAVEQYF.

This clonotype was observed a handful of times. V usage is TRBV20-1 and J usage is TRBJ2-7; 10 bases match TRBD2. J gave up 3 bases and V 5 bases, and 10 bases lay outside the gene matches. Germline V gene data show CDR1 as DFQATT and CDR2 as SNEGSKA (reference sequence). This CDR3 comprises 15 residues. In DNA form, the CDR3 reads TGCAGTGCTCCGACTAGCGGGCCGGGAGGCTACGAGCAGTACTTC. Residues: CSAPTSGPGGYEQYF.

This clonotype was detected once. J is TRBJ2-7 and V is TRBV7-9; D possibly corresponds to TRBD1 (6 bases). Germline CDR1 and CDR2: SEHNR and FQNEAQ (reference sequence). The V end lost 3 bases, the J end lost 5 bases, and 11 bases lay between the germline ends. The CDR3 consists of 13 residues. DNA of the CDR3: TGTGCCAGCAGCTTCCTTTCAGGGGACGAGCAGTACTTC. Its translation: CASSFLSGDEQYF. The full variable domain, in which reference TRBV7-9 and TRBJ2-7 provide the parts outside the CDR3, is DTGVSQNPRHKITKRGQNVTFRCDPISEHNRLYWYRQTLGQGPEFLTYFQNEAQLEKSRLLSDRFSAERPKGSFSTLEIQRTEQGDSAMYLCASSFLSGDEQYFGPGTRLTVT.

The gene calls are TRBV19 and TRBJ1-5; D remains unclear. This CDR3 has 14 amino acids. Per germline, CDR1 LNHDA and CDR2 SQIVND (reference sequence). Trimming shortened V by 7 bases and J by 6 bases, and 16 bases separated the two germline ends. The CDR3 region has the DNA TGTGCCAGTACTCCCAGTGCCCGAACTCAGCCCCAGCATTTT. Translation: CASTPSARTQPQHF.

This clonotype came up a few times. The rearrangement uses TRBV7-2 and TRBJ2-1; D gene uncertain. The V gene's germline CDR1 is SGHTA and CDR2 FQGNSA. The V and J ends lost 4 bases and 3 bases respectively, with 13 bases between them. This CDR3 spans 15 amino acids. The CDR3 sequence: CASSSDPTNYNEQFF. The DNA for the CDR3 is TGTGCCAGCAGCTCCGACCCGACCAACTACAATGAGCAGTTCTTC.

Only a few counts were recorded for this clonotype. The chain recombines TRBV20-1 with TRBJ2-1, with D unclear. The CDR3 consists of 12 residues. V lost 3 bases and J 7 bases, leaving 10 bases between the germline ends. Looked up from germline, CDR1 is DFQATT and CDR2 is SNEGSKA (reference sequence). DNA for the CDR3: TGCAGTGCTAGTAGGGCCACTAATGAGCAGTTCTTC. Amino acids: CSASRATNEQFF.

This clonotype was recorded at least ten times. V is TRBV4-3 and J is TRBJ2-6; D is possibly TRBD2 (7 bases). CDR3 length equals 17 residues. V gave up 1 base and J gave up 1 base, with 11 bases separating them. Germline V CDR1 and CDR2: LGHNA, YSLEER. This CDR3 is CASSQAGGASGANVLTF. The CDR3 region has the DNA TGCGCCAGCAGCCAAGCGGGGGGCGCGTCTGGGGCCAACGTCCTGACTTTC.

This chain uses TRBV20-1 with TRBJ2-1; 11 nucleotides agree with TRBD2. V lost 6 bases and J lost 9; bases outside the gene matches: 10. The CDR3 has 14 amino acids. The V gene's germline CDR1 is DFQATT and CDR2 SNEGSKA (reference sequence). The chain's CDR3 is CSAQLASGRSEQFF. CDR3 nucleotides: TGCAGTGCCCAACTGGCTAGCGGGAGGAGTGAGCAGTTCTTC.

The chain employs TRBV7-2 and TRBJ2-2; 13 bases fit TRBD2. Losses at the gene ends were 5 bases for V and 5 bases for J; bases not matched to a gene: 5. Germline V gene data show CDR1 as SGHTA and CDR2 as FQGNSA. This CDR3 is 16 amino acids long. CDR3 DNA: TGTGCCAGCAGCACTAGCGGGAGGGGAATGACCGGGGAGCTGTTTTTT. The encoded protein is CASSTSGRGMTGELFF.